This TCR beta chain was documented in a study of cytomegalovirus exposure and HLA in healthy donors. Concerning this clone: The antigen is undetermined.

The validation cohort, a group of 120 or so subjects, included the donors and was separate from the approximately 650-subject first cohort. Produced via immunoSEQ multiplex PCR; TCRdb's table is partial and in-frame only. Of 150,000 or so clones listed, around 82% are singletons. Study results and caveats: For most TCR sequences rarity was the rule, although some public TCRs occurred in many donors. The study put under 200 TCR beta chains on its list as cytomegalovirus-associated. In vitro confirmation showed a few CMV-associated chains to be CMV antigen specific.

CDR1 is MNHEY, CDR2 SVGAGI, per germline. CDR3 length: 14 residues. J was trimmed by 5 bases and V by 0 bases; bases with no gene match: 3. The chain has TRBV6-5 and TRBJ2-5; 7 positions match TRBD1. The material sequenced was PBMCs. The clonotype was recovered from a man aged 25-45 years in good health and CMV-seropositive. This chain's CDR3 is CASSYSTGSETQYF. The CDR3 nucleotides are TGTGCCAGCAGTTACTCGACAGGGAGTGAGACCCAGTACTTC.